This T cell receptor beta chain was identified in a study of blood T cell repertoires in COVID-19. At the level of the study: Samples of COVID-19 (acute and convalescent) were obtained from the United States, Italy and Spain.

Generated by immunoSEQ multiplex PCR, the TCRdb table keeps only in-frame clones and is missing some. In the table there are 350,000 to 450,000 clones, around 84% of which are singletons. J was trimmed by 2 bases and V by 6 bases; bases with no gene match: 9. Germline values: CDR1 MNHEY, CDR2 SMNVEV (reference sequence). The CDR3 runs to 15 residues. Specimen: peripheral blood. The source is a woman aged 18-29 years with acute or convalescent COVID-19. The chain has TRBV27 and TRBJ1-1; TRBD1 matches at 7 bases. CDR3 amino acids: CASRYLTGVNTEAFF. CDR3 coding DNA: TGTGCCAGCAGATACCTAACAGGGGTAAACACTGAAGCTTTCTTT.